The T cell receptor beta chain described here comes from a study of T-cell memory formation after mild COVID-19. Study results and limitations: Contracting CD4+ clones were located mainly in CM and EM, and CD8+ clones in EMRA.

This CDR3 contains 13 residues. Trimming took off 5 bases at V and 6 bases at J, with 13 bases between the two ends. This clonotype was counted a few times. Antigen specificity is unknown. TCR alpha and TCR beta cDNA libraries with sample barcodes and UMIs came from 5'RACE using constant-segment primers. TCRdb ran MiXCR on the 5' RACE reads and lists one entry per CDR3 protein. The sample includes some 190,000 distinct CDR3 sequences, around 17% of them seen just once. Sequenced: PBMCs or a T cell subset sorted from them (not recorded which). The sequence was collected from an adult woman who had mild COVID-19 (a few samples of this study predate the infection). Cell type and time point are not known. V is TRBV12-3 or TRBV12-4 and J is TRBJ1-2; unclear D gene. The CDR3 loop is CASSPGGWHGYTF. In DNA form, the CDR3 reads TGTGCCAGCAGTCCGGGAGGGTGGCATGGCTACACCTTC.